The present T cell receptor beta chain was sequenced within a study of blood T cell repertoires in COVID-19. The CDR3 spans 14 residues. Trimming cost V 6 bases and J 0 bases; bases outside gene matches: 1. Germline V CDR1 and CDR2: SGHAT, FQNNGV. The data were produced by immunoSEQ multiplex PCR, yet TCRdb's version contains in-frame clones alone and is incomplete. In the table there are 350,000 or so clones, roughly 86% of which are singletons. Participants, about 18 to 95 years old, spanned about 26 US areas. Participant-given clinical history determined each cohort assignment. Someone with COVID-19 had been met by exposed participants within 2 weeks before study entry.

V usage is TRBV11-2 and J usage is TRBJ1-3; 8 bases match TRBD1. The material sequenced was PBMCs or T cells enriched from blood (not recorded which). The TCR comes from a woman aged 30 to 39 who had been exposed to COVID-19. The chain's CDR3 is CASRTGDSGNTIYF. The CDR3 DNA reads as TGTGCCAGCAGGACAGGGGACTCTGGAAACACCATATATTTT.